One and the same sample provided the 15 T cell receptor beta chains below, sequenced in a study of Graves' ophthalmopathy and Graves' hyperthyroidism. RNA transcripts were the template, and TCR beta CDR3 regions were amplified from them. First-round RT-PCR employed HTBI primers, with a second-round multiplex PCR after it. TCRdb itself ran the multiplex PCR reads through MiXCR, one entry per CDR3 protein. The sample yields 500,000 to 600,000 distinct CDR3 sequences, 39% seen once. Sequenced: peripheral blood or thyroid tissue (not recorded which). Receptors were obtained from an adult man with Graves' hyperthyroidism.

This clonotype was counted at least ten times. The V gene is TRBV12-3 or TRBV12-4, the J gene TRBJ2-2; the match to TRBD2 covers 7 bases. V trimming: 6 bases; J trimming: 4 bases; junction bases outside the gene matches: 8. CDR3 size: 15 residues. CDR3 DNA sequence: TGTGCCAGCAGCATCCGACTAGCAGGCACCGGGGAGCTGTTTTTT. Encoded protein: CASSIRLAGTGELFF.

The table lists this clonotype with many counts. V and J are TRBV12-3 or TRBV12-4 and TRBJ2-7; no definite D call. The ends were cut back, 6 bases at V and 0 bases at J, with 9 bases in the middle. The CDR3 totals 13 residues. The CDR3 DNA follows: TGTGCCAGCAGCCCGACGGACTCCTACGAGCAGTACTTC. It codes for CASSPTDSYEQYF.

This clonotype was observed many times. Here the CDR3 reads CASSTWDSNGYTF. In DNA form, the CDR3 reads TGTGCCAGCAGTACCTGGGACAGCAATGGCTACACCTTC. The chain has TRBV12-3 or TRBV12-4 and TRBJ1-2; 7 nucleotides line up with TRBD1. J gave up 6 bases and V 5 bases, and 6 bases lay outside the gene matches. The length of the CDR3 is 13 residues.

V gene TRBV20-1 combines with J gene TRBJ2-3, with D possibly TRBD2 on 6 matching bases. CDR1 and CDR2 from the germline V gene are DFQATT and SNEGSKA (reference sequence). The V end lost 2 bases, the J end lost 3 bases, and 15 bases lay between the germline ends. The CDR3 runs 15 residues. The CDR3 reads CSARLPGLQTDTQYF. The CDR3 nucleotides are TGCAGTGCTAGACTTCCGGGACTCCAGACAGATACGCAGTATTTT.

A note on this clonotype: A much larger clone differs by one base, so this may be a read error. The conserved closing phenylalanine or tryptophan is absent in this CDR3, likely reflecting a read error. In nucleotides, the CDR3 is TGCGCCAGCAGCCAGACAGGGGGCTTTGCCTACGAGCAGTACCTC. It encodes CASSQTGGFAYEQYL. The chain uses TRBV5-1 and TRBJ2-7, with 10 nucleotides matching TRBD1. The CDR3 is made up of 15 amino acids. Germline assignment: CDR1 SGHRS and CDR2 YFSETQ. V trimming: 4 bases; J trimming: 2 bases; junction bases outside the gene matches: 6.

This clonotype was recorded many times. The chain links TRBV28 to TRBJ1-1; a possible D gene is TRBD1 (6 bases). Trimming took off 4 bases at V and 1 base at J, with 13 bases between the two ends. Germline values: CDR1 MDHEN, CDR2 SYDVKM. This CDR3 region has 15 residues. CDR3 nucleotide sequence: TGTGCCAGCAGTTCCTCGGGACACCGGAACACTGAAGCTTTCTTT. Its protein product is CASSSSGHRNTEAFF.

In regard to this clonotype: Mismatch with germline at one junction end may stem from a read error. The CDR3: CASSPDRGREKPFF. The CDR3, as DNA: TGTGCCAGCAGCCCGGACAGGGGAAGGGAAAAACCGTTTTTT. The chain employs TRBV7-2 and TRBJ1-4; TRBD1 matches at 9 bases. This CDR3 has 14 amino acids. Germline-derived CDR1 and CDR2 are SGHTA and FQGNSA.

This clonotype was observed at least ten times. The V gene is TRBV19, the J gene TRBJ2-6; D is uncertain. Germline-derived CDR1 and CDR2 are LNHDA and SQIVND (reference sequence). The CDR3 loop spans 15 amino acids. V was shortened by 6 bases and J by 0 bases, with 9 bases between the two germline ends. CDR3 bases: TGTGCCAGTAGGCCCACAGACTCTGGGGCCAACGTCCTGACTTTC. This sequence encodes CASRPTDSGANVLTF.

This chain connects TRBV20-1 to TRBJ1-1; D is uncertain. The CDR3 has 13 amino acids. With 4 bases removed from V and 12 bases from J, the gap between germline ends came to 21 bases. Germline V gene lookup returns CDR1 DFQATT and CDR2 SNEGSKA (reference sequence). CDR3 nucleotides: TGCAGTGCTATAGGAATGGCAGGAGGATCGACTTTCTTT. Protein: CSAIGMAGGSTFF.

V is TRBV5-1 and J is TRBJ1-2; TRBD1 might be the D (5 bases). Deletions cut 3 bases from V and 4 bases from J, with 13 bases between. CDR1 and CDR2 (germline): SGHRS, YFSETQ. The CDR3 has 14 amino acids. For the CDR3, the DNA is TGCGCCAGCAGCTCGGGACTAGCGGGCTATGGCTACACCTTC. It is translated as CASSSGLAGYGYTF.

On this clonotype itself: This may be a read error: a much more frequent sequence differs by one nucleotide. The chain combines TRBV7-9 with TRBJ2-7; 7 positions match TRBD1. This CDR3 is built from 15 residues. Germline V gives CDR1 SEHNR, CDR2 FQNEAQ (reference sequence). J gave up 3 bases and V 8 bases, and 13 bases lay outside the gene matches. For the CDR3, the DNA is TGTGCCAGCGGCACAATGGGGACAGAGGGCTACGAGCAGTACTTC. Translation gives CASGTMGTEGYEQYF.

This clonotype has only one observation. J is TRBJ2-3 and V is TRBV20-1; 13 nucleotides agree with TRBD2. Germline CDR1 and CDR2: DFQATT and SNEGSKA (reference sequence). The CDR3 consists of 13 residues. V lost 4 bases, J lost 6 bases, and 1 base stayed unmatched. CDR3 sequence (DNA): TGCAGTGCTACGACTAGCGGGGGGGATACGCAGTATTTT. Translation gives CSATTSGGDTQYF.

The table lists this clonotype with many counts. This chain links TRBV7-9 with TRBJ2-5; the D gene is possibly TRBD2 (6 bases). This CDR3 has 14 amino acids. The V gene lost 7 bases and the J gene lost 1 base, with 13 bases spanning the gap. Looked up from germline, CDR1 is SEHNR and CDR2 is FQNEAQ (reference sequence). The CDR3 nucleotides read TGTGCCAGCAATCCGGGCGGGGCCCAAGAGACCCAGTACTTC. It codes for CASNPGGAQETQYF.

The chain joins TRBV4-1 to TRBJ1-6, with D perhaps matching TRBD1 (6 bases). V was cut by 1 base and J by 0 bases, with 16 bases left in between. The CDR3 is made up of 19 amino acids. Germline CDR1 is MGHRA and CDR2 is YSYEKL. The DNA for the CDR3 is TGCGCCAGCAGCCAAGGAGTAGGAGGGGGGAGCTCCTATAATTCACCCCTCCACTTT. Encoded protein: CASSQGVGGGSSYNSPLHF.

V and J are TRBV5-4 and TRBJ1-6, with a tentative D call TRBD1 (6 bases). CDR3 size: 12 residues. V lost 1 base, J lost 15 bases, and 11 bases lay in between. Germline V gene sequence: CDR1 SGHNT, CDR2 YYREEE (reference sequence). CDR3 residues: CASSLKGVVLHF. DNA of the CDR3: TGTGCCAGCAGCTTGAAGGGGGTTGTCCTCCACTTT.